This T cell receptor (beta chain) was recovered during a study of high-grade serous ovarian cancer treatment subgroups. As for the study in general: Mean per sample: around 14,000 reads, some 7,300 unique TCR beta rearrangements. Study-wide results and caveats: TCR relatedness rose with neoantigen level and trended with mutation load. The analyses considered CDR3 and ignored CDR1 and CDR2.

Tumor samples were obtained before definitive surgery or chemotherapy. Data came from immunoSEQ multiplex PCR; TCRdb stores just in-frame clones and leaves some out. The table records around 37,000 clones, roughly 83% of them present only once. This clone was found a few times. Its antigen is not identified. Between the trimmed V and J ends, which lost 3 bases and 2 bases, there was a span of 11 bases. The CDR3 spans 14 residues. CDR1 and CDR2 (germline): MDHEN, SYDVKM. V usage is TRBV28 and J usage is TRBJ2-7; the D gene is possibly TRBD2 (5 bases). Sequenced sample: tumor tissue. The TCR comes from a human donor with high-grade serous ovarian cancer. This CDR3 is CASSLPAEAYEQYF. The CDR3 DNA sequence: TGTGCCAGCAGTTTGCCAGCGGAGGCCTACGAGCAGTACTTC.